These T cell receptor beta chains were read from a single sample in a study of glioma-infiltrating T cells. TCRdb re-called the multiplex PCR reads with MiXCR, one entry per CDR3 protein. The repertoire has about 180,000 distinct CDR3 sequences, around 40% of them found once; the top ten carry around 4.9%. Input material: glioma tissue, nonneoplastic brain tissue, or PBMCs (not recorded which). The receptors derive from a human donor with low-grade glioma or glioblastoma, undergoing nonglioma brain surgery, or in good health (not recorded which). CDR3s include the opening cysteine and the closing phenylalanine or tryptophan. The D gene is left open where the match is weak. Size is stated for part of the rows, as once, few or many counts, or as a class when the clone is expanded.

size: many
V: TRBV20-1
D: TRBD2
J: TRBJ2-7
CDR3: CSVPNVAGVREQYF
DNA: TGCAGTGTTCCGAACGTAGCGGGAGTGAGGGAGCAGTACTTC

size: -
V: TRBV3-1
D: -
J: TRBJ2-1
CDR3: CASSQARDDEQFF
DNA: TGTGCCAGCAGCCAAGCACGGGACGATGAGCAGTTCTTC

size: few
V: TRBV19
D: TRBD1
J: TRBJ1-4
CDR3: CASTPGQSNEKLFF
DNA: TGTGCCTCCACCCCGGGACAGAGTAATGAAAAACTGTTTTTT

size: -
V: TRBV6-2/TRBV6-3
D: TRBD2
J: TRBJ2-3
CDR3: CAVTSGGTDTQYF
DNA: TGTGCCGTGACTAGCGGGGGCACAGATACGCAGTATTTT

size: -
V: TRBV20-1
D: TRBD1
J: TRBJ1-5
CDR3: CSASTGGDQPQHF
DNA: TGCAGTGCGTCGACAGGGGGGGATCAGCCCCAGCATTTT

size: many
V: TRBV12-3/TRBV12-4
D: TRBD2
J: TRBJ2-1
CDR3: CASSWLVAGAKEQFF
DNA: TGTGCCAGCAGTTGGTTGGTAGCGGGAGCAAAGGAGCAGTTCTTC

size: -
V: TRBV28
D: -
J: TRBJ2-7
CDR3: CASTLGGGSHEQYF
DNA: TGTGCCAGCACCTTAGGGGGGGGCTCCCACGAGCAGTACTTC

size: -
V: TRBV13
D: -
J: TRBJ2-5
CDR3: CASSSSVIQETQYF
DNA: TGTGCCAGCAGCTCTAGCGTGATCCAAGAGACCCAGTACTTC

size: many
V: TRBV27
D: -
J: TRBJ1-1
CDR3: CASSPETSRKTEAFF
DNA: TGTGCCAGCAGTCCCGAGACGAGTCGGAAGACTGAAGCTTTCTTT

size: -
V: TRBV20-1
D: TRBD2
J: TRBJ2-1
CDR3: CSANPLGSGRTYNEQFF
DNA: TGCAGTGCAAACCCCTTGGGGAGCGGGAGGACCTACAATGAGCAGTTCTTC

size: -
V: TRBV29-1
D: -
J: TRBJ2-7
CDR3: CSVERGNYEQYF
DNA: TGCAGCGTTGAACGCGGGAATTACGAGCAGTACTTC

size: many
V: TRBV20-1
D: -
J: TRBJ2-5
CDR3: CSGRGVQETQYF
DNA: TGCAGTGGTCGGGGAGTCCAAGAGACCCAGTACTTC

size: many
V: TRBV6-1
D: TRBD1
J: TRBJ2-7
CDR3: CASSRGTGPYEQYF
DNA: TGTGCCAGCAGTCGGGGGACAGGTCCCTACGAGCAGTACTTC

size: -
V: TRBV7-9
D: -
J: TRBJ2-5
CDR3: CASSFLGPKETQYF
DNA: TGTGCCAGCAGCTTCCTTGGGCCGAAAGAGACCCAGTACTTC